This T cell receptor (beta chain) was recovered during a study of T cell repertoires in aging, cancer and after chemotherapy. TRB rearrangements spanning V, D and J were amplified using mixed TRB-A/B primers. TCRdb called the multiplex PCR reads again in MiXCR, with one record for every CDR3 protein. The sample lists about 17,000 distinct CDR3 sequences; 50% were seen once. The germline CDR1 and CDR2 sequences are MNHEY and SMNVEV (reference sequence). Trimming cost V 3 bases and J 0 bases, with 9 bases left between them. CDR3 length: 14 residues. TCR beta rearrangements were amplified from peripheral blood genomic DNA. This clonotype appeared a single time.

This clonotype originated in a human donor in good health. The chain has TRBV27 and TRBJ2-7; D might be TRBD1 (5 bases). The source material was blood. CDR3 residues: CASSFGDSSYEQYF. In nucleotides, the CDR3 is TGTGCCAGCAGTTTCGGAGACAGCTCCTACGAGCAGTACTTC.